The 3 T cell receptor beta chains reported below all come from one sample, sequenced in a study of T cells expressing NK-cell markers. TCRdb re-called the 5' RACE reads; one entry per CDR3 protein, DNA not given. Found here are about 260,000 distinct CDR3 sequences; the top ten clones hold approximately 0.39%. The sample comprised blood T cells: a sorted CD56 or NKG2C T cell subset, CD4+ or CD8+ T cells, or bulk PBMC T cells (not recorded which). These receptors came from a man between 18 and 35 years old in good health.

The chain couples TRBV20-1 to TRBJ2-5; TCRdb's assignment of TRBD2 cannot be checked, as there is no DNA. Per the germline V gene, CDR1 is DFQATT and CDR2 is SNEGSKA (reference sequence). CDR3 length equals 15 residues. The CDR3 is CSARIGGGWGETQYF.

The rearrangement joins TRBV15 to TRBJ2-7; TCRdb names TRBD1, which stays unverified in the absence of DNA. The CDR3 totals 14 residues. Per the germline V gene, CDR1 is LNHNV and CDR2 is YYDKDF (reference sequence). The CDR3 sequence: CATSKDRVAYEQYF. The full variable domain, completed using reference TRBV15 and TRBJ2-7, is DAMVIQNPRYQVTQFGKPVTLSCSQTLNHNVMYWYQQKSSQAPKLLFHYYDKDFNNEADTPDNFQSRRPNTSFCFLDIRSPGLGDTAMYLCATSKDRVAYEQYFGPGTRLTVT.

The chain carries TRBV14 and TRBJ2-3. This CDR3 region has 13 residues. Per the germline V gene, CDR1 is SGHDN and CDR2 is FVKESK. Here the CDR3 reads CASSNDHHGTQYF.